This T cell receptor (beta chain) originates from a study of shared clonotypes between healthy human individuals. Those who donated were healthy HIV-negative adults, with no recent acute infections or vaccinations reported. TCRdb's copy holds only in-frame clones and misses some; the assay was immunoSEQ multiplex PCR. The top ten hold 34% of the sample, which has fewer than 850,000 clones, around 91% seen once. The CDR3 loop spans 15 amino acids. V was trimmed by 6 bases and J by 1 base, leaving 17 bases between them. CDR1 is SGHNT and CDR2 is YYREEE in the germline V gene (reference sequence). The genes are TRBV5-4 and TRBJ2-7; perhaps TRBD1 as D (7 bases). Sequences were obtained from memory CD8+ T cells from PBMCs. Subset given: CD45RO+ cells pooled with CCR7-negative TemRA cells. This receptor was obtained from a man aged 18 to 29 in good health. Some clones in this sample may be carry-over from other donors' samples. The DNA of the CDR3 is TGTGCCAGCACCCTCCTCCCAGGGGGGTCCTACGAGCAGTACTTC. Amino acids: CASTLLPGGSYEQYF.